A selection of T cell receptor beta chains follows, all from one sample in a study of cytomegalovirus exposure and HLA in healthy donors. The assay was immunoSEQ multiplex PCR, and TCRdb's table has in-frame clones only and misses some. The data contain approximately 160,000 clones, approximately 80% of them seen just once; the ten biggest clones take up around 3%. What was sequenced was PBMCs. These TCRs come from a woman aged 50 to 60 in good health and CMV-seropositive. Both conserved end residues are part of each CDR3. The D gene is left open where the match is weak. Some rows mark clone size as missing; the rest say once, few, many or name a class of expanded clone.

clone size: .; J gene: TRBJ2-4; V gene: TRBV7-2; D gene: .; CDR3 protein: CASSPTGAKNIQYF; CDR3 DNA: TGTGCCAGCAGCCCGACGGGGGCCAAAAACATTCAGTACTTC
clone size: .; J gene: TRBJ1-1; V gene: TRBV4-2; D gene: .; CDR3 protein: CASSQGIEEREAFF; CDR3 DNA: TGTGCCAGCAGCCAAGGAATCGAGGAGCGTGAAGCTTTCTTT
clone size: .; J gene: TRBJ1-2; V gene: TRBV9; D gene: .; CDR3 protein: CASSARGGALGLTRYGYTF; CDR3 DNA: TGTGCCAGCAGCGCCCGGGGAGGGGCCCTAGGACTAACTAGGTATGGCTACACCTTC
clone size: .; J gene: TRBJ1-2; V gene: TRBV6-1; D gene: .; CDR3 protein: CASSEGTDTNYGYTF; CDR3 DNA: TGTGCCAGCAGTGAAGGGACAGATACTAACTATGGCTACACCTTC
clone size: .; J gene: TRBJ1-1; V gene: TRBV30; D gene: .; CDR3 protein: CAWSTGTAGTEAFF; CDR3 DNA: TGTGCCTGGAGTACAGGGACCGCGGGCACTGAAGCTTTCTTT
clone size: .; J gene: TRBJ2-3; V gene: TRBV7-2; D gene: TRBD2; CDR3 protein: CASSPFPSGGTSTDTQYF; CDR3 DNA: TGTGCCAGCAGCCCGTTCCCTAGCGGGGGGACTAGCACAGATACGCAGTATTTT
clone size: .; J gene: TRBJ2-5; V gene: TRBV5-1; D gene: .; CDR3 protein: CASPRHLGGRPVETQYF; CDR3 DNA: TGCGCCAGCCCACGCCATCTCGGGGGGCGCCCCGTGGAGACCCAGTACTTC
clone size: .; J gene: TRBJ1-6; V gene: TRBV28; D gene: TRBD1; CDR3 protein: CASRPTGLSSPLHF; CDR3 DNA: TGTGCCAGCAGGCCGACAGGGCTTAGCTCACCCCTCCACTTT
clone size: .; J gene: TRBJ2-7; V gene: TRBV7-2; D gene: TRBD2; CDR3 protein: CASSSVSSAGGSSYEQYF; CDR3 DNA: TGTGCCAGCAGCTCCGTCTCCTCAGCGGGGGGGAGCTCCTACGAGCAGTACTTC
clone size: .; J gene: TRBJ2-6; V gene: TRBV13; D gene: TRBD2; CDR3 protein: CASSPGGSGANVLTF; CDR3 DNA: TGTGCCAGCAGCCCCGGGGGGTCTGGGGCCAACGTCCTGACTTTC
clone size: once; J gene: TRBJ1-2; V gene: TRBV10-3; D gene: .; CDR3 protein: CAISESRPSYGYTF; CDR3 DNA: TGTGCCATCAGTGAGTCGCGGCCAAGCTATGGCTACACCTTC
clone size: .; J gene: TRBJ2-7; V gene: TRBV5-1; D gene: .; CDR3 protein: CASTPAGDSTYEQYF; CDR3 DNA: TGCGCCAGCACCCCAGCGGGGGACAGCACCTACGAGCAGTACTTC
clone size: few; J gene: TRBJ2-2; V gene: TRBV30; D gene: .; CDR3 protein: CAWSVRGLANTGELFF; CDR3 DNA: TGTGCCTGGAGTGTACGGGGTCTAGCGAACACCGGGGAGCTGTTTTTT
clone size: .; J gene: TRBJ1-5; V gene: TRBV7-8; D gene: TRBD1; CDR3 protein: CASSLPGQGLLSNQPQHF; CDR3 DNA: TGTGCCAGCAGCTTGCCCGGACAGGGTCTCCTTAGCAATCAGCCCCAGCATTTT